What follows are 15 T cell receptor beta chains derived from one specimen sequenced in a study of PD-1 blockade in classical Hodgkin lymphoma (dated by TCRdb to 2018 to 2020). Libraries came from the immunoSEQ multiplex PCR assay. Imported from immuneACCESS, the table was reduced by TCRdb to in-frame sequences with V and J called. These copies leave out some clones; in studies compared against another copy, an unresolved V gene accounts for under half, and the cause of the remainder is not known. The sample records about 23,000 clones, roughly 90% of which are singletons. Clones ranked in the top ten supply 0.4% to 0.5% of the sample. Per the publication, the time point label means: newly diagnosed, previously untreated cHL patient sample. Using a Miltenyi CD4+ T cell isolation kit, CD4+ T cells were purified from thawed PBMCs through magnetic negative selection. Sequenced input: CD4+ T cells from blood. These TCRs come from a human donor with classical Hodgkin lymphoma.

This clone occurred a few times. The CDR3 here is CACPLDRANSPLHF. CDR3 nucleotide sequence: TGTGCCTGCCCACTGGACAGGGCAAATTCACCCCTCCACTTT. The chain has TRBV30 and TRBJ1-6; TRBD1 matches 8 bases. This CDR3 has 14 amino acids. Germline CDR1 GTSNPN, CDR2 SVGIG (reference sequence). Germline trimming cut 6 bases from V and 7 bases from J; bases unmatched to any gene: 8.

This chain links TRBV11-1 with TRBJ1-2; D not certain. V dropped 5 bases and J dropped 4 bases, with 23 bases sitting between them. The CDR3 has 17 amino acids. From germline, CDR1 is SGHAT and CDR2 FQDESV (reference sequence). In nucleotides, the CDR3 is TGTGCCAGCAGCGTCGGACGGCCTGGAAAAGCTCTCTATGGCTACACCTTC. This gives the protein CASSVGRPGKALYGYTF.

J is TRBJ1-4 and V is TRBV9; D is unclear. The CDR3 is 15 residues long. V was trimmed by 4 bases and J by 10 bases, leaving 20 bases between them. Germline assignment: CDR1 SGDLS and CDR2 YYNGEE. CDR3 nucleotides: TGTGCCAGCAGCCCGCGGGATACCTATCAAGGAAAACTGTTTTTT. This gives the protein CASSPRDTYQGKLFF. The full variable domain, its missing parts supplied by reference TRBV9 and TRBJ1-4, is DSGVTQTPKHLITATGQRVTLRCSPRSGDLSVYWYQQSLDQGLQFLIQYYNGEERAKGNILERFSAQQFPDLHSELNLSSLELGDSALYFCASSPRDTYQGKLFFGSGTQLSVL.

This clone was counted only a few times. The chain joins TRBV28 to TRBJ1-1; D is unresolved. Trimming cost V 5 bases and J 1 base, with 11 bases left between them. Germline CDR1 MDHEN, CDR2 SYDVKM. The CDR3 sequence is 14 residues long. This chain's CDR3 is CASSPTGWNTEAFF. CDR3 DNA: TGTGCCAGCAGTCCTACCGGATGGAACACTGAAGCTTTCTTT.

The J gene is TRBJ1-1, the V gene TRBV5-4; D possibly corresponds to TRBD1 (5 bases). Trimming stripped 4 bases from V and 5 bases from J, with 15 bases between. CDR1 is SGHNT, CDR2 YYREEE, per germline (reference sequence). The CDR3 covers 14 residues. The CDR3 region is CASSPGGRRTEAFF. The CDR3 nucleotides read TGTGCCAGCAGCCCCGGGGGGAGAAGAACTGAAGCTTTCTTT.

This clone occurred a few times. The rearrangement joins TRBV4-2 to TRBJ2-2, with a weak D call TRBD1 (7 bases). CDR1 and CDR2 (germline): LGHNA, YNFKEQ. V dropped 0 bases and J dropped 6 bases, with 11 bases sitting between them. The CDR3 length is 15 residues. Here the CDR3 DNA reads TGTGCCAGCAGCCAAGACAGGGGGGTTTCCGGGGAGCTGTTTTTT. It yields the protein CASSQDRGVSGELFF.

The chain uses TRBV5-1 and TRBJ2-1, with 9 bases aligning to TRBD2. The CDR3 extends over 15 amino acids. CDR1 SGHRS and CDR2 YFSETQ come from the germline V gene. Trimming removed 0 bases from V and 9 bases from J; junction bases left unmatched: 7. DNA for the CDR3: TGCGCCAGCAGCTTGGCTGGCGGGAGGGCAGGTGAGCAGTTCTTC. Its translation is CASSLAGGRAGEQFF.

The rearrangement uses TRBV2 and TRBJ2-7, with D uncertain. V was pared by 8 bases and J by 0 bases, with 8 bases between. Looked up from germline, CDR1 is SNHLY and CDR2 is FYNNEI. The CDR3 runs to 12 residues. CDR3 nucleotides: TGTGCCAGCTCTAGGTTCTCCTACGAGCAGTACTTC. It codes for CASSRFSYEQYF.

The gene calls are TRBV5-4 and TRBJ2-7, with D uncertain. Germline lookup yields CDR1 SGHNT and CDR2 YYREEE (reference sequence). The CDR3 runs 13 residues. Trimming shortened V by 4 bases and J by 0 bases, and 8 bases separated the two germline ends. CDR3 DNA sequence: TGTGCCAGCAGCCTAGGACGCTCCTACGAGCAGTACTTC. Its protein product is CASSLGRSYEQYF.

This clone came up once. The rearrangement links TRBV6-6 to TRBJ1-2; D gene uncertain. From germline, CDR1 is MNHNY and CDR2 SVGAGI (reference sequence). The CDR3 contains 16 residues. Trimming removed 2 bases from V and 4 bases from J, with 17 bases in between. The CDR3 sequence is CASSYPTPTTIYGYTF. The CDR3 DNA reads TGTGCCAGCAGTTACCCAACGCCCACGACAATCTATGGCTACACCTTC.

The chain employs TRBV19 and TRBJ1-1, with a tentative D call TRBD1 (6 bases). V was trimmed by 3 bases and J by 5 bases, leaving 13 bases between them. CDR1 is LNHDA, CDR2 SQIVND, per germline (reference sequence). This CDR3 spans 14 amino acids. CDR3 sequence (DNA): TGTGCCAGTAGTATTTGGGGGGCAGATACTGAAGCTTTCTTT. It yields the protein CASSIWGADTEAFF.

J is TRBJ1-4 and V is TRBV6-1, with 8 bases matching TRBD1. V lost 2 bases, J lost 4 bases, and 9 bases stayed unmatched. CDR1 is MNHNS and CDR2 is SASEGT in the germline V gene. The CDR3 has 17 amino acids. This chain's CDR3 is CASSELPDRGVNEKLFF. In DNA, the CDR3 is TGTGCCAGCAGTGAACTTCCCGACAGGGGCGTTAATGAAAAACTGTTTTTT.

The rearrangement links TRBV11-1 to TRBJ1-1; 9 positions match TRBD1. The CDR3 is made up of 14 amino acids. The V gene end was trimmed by 5 bases and the J gene end by 5 bases; junction bases not matched to a gene: 6. Germline assignment: CDR1 SGHAT and CDR2 FQDESV (reference sequence). CDR3 sequence (DNA): TGTGCCAGCAGCGAAAGACAGGGGGGGACTGAAGCTTTCTTT. The encoded protein is CASSERQGGTEAFF.

The V gene is TRBV28, the J gene TRBJ1-5; 10 nucleotides agree with TRBD1. The germline V gene has CDR1 MDHEN and CDR2 SYDVKM. This CDR3 region has 16 residues. Trimming removed 6 bases from V and 11 bases from J; junction bases left unmatched: 16. CDR3 bases: TGTGCCAGCAGCCAACGGATGGGACAGGGGAGTGGAGCCCAGCATTTT. Translation: CASSQRMGQGSGAQHF.

The rearrangement links TRBV4-1 to TRBJ2-1, with D possibly being TRBD1 (5 bases). V lost 4 bases, J lost 3 bases, and 7 bases lay in between. Germline V gene sequence: CDR1 MGHRA, CDR2 YSYEKL. The CDR3 loop spans 13 amino acids. As DNA, the CDR3 is TGCGCCAGCAGCCGAGACAGCTACAATGAGCAGTTCTTC. Translation gives CASSRDSYNEQFF.